The text below deals with one TCR beta chain. The repertoire was sequenced with immunoSEQ multiplex PCR; TCRdb's copy has only in-frame clones and lacks some. The data show 150,000 to 190,000 clones, about 85% seen once. This sample is drawn from a study of blood T cell repertoires in COVID-19. The J segment lost 8 bases and the V segment lost 3 bases, leaving 8 bases of the junction unmatched. Germline CDR1 is SGDLS and CDR2 is YYNGEE. The CDR3 is 15 residues long. The clonotype was recovered from a woman aged 60-70 years with COVID-19, enrolled during active disease. The sample taken for sequencing was peripheral blood. The rearrangement uses TRBV9 and TRBJ1-6, with 7 bases identical to TRBD1. CDR3 loop: CASSAGQAGHSPLHF. DNA of the CDR3: TGTGCCAGCAGCGCAGGACAGGCCGGGCATTCACCCCTCCACTTT.